These 7 T cell receptor beta chains share one sample of origin, sequenced in a study of blood T cell repertoires in COVID-19. Sequenced by immunoSEQ multiplex PCR; TCRdb stores in-frame clones only, minus some. The data contain hundreds of thousands of clones, roughly 85% of them singletons. Sequencing used PBMCs or T cells enriched from blood (not recorded which). These receptors were collected from a woman in her 30s who had been exposed to COVID-19.

V gene TRBV5-6 combines with J gene TRBJ2-1; D might be TRBD2 (6 bases). The CDR3 sequence is 17 residues long. Trimming took off 3 bases at V and 0 bases at J, with 16 bases between the two ends. Germline CDR1 reads SGHDT; CDR2 reads YYEEEE. The CDR3 DNA is TGTGCCAGCAGCTGGCGGGGCGACCGAAGCTCCTACAATGAGCAGTTCTTC. Protein product: CASSWRGDRSSYNEQFF.

The chain couples TRBV6-5 to TRBJ1-1; D possibly corresponds to TRBD1 (5 bases). The V gene lost 2 bases and the J gene lost 0 bases, with 7 bases spanning the gap. The CDR3 totals 14 residues. Germline V gene data show CDR1 as MNHEY and CDR2 as SVGAGI. As DNA, the CDR3 is TGTGCCAGCAGTTACCCAGGGATGAACACTGAAGCTTTCTTT. The encoded protein is CASSYPGMNTEAFF.

V gene TRBV6-1 combines with J gene TRBJ2-3; 10 bases map to TRBD2. The V and J ends lost 1 base and 3 bases, in that order; junction bases with no gene match: 7. The germline V gene encodes CDR1 MNHNS and CDR2 SASEGT. The CDR3 is 17 amino acids. Here the CDR3 reads CASSEGASGRGTDTQYF. The CDR3 region has the DNA TGTGCCAGCAGTGAAGGGGCGAGCGGGAGGGGGACAGATACGCAGTATTTT.

This chain connects TRBV5-4 to TRBJ2-3; 9 nucleotides line up with TRBD2. Germline V gene sequence: CDR1 SGHNT, CDR2 YYREEE (reference sequence). This CDR3 region has 15 residues. Trimming cost V 3 bases and J 1 base; bases outside gene matches: 3. The CDR3: CASSSRTSGTDTQYF. CDR3 nucleotides: TGTGCCAGCAGCTCCCGGACTAGCGGCACAGATACGCAGTATTTT.

The chain employs TRBV15 and TRBJ1-1; TRBD1 might be the D (5 bases). V lost 1 base, J lost 0 bases, and 9 bases lay in between. Germline V gives CDR1 LNHNV, CDR2 YYDKDF (reference sequence). CDR3 length equals 15 residues. The CDR3 sequence is CATSRAQGLNTEAFF. The CDR3 DNA reads as TGTGCCACCAGCAGAGCGCAGGGTTTGAACACTGAAGCTTTCTTT.

This clone was seen only once. The genes are TRBV28 and TRBJ2-1; 9 bases fit TRBD2. The CDR3 has 17 residues. Unmatched junction bases numbered 12, after V lost 2 bases and J lost 7 bases. CDR1 and CDR2 from the germline V gene are MDHEN and SYDVKM. DNA of the CDR3: TGTGCCAGCAGTTTAGTGGTTAGCGGGAGCGCGGGGAATGAGCAGTTCTTC. It specifies CASSLVVSGSAGNEQFF.

The chain couples TRBV5-6 to TRBJ1-2; D remains unclear. The CDR3 consists of 16 residues. V gave up 2 bases and J gave up 5 bases, with 19 bases separating them. Germline V lookup: CDR1 SGHDT, CDR2 YYEEEE. For the CDR3, the DNA is TGTGCCAGCAGCTTTCGTTTAGGACGGGAGAGTTATGGCTACACCTTC. Translating gives CASSFRLGRESYGYTF.